These T cell receptor beta chains were read from a single sample in a study of T-cell reconstitution after alpha-beta-depleted transplantation in children. TCRdb passed the PCR reads through MiXCR, listing each CDR3 protein once. Of 700,000 to 950,000 distinct CDR3 sequences in the sample, 16% are singletons; the top ten hold roughly 5%. The sample here was PBMCs, mostly from graft donor cells, taken 360 days after TCRalphabeta/CD19-depleted stem cell transplant. The receptor set was obtained from a male patient younger than 18 who had a stem cell transplant for acute lymphoblastic leukemia, so the T cells may come from the graft donor. CDR3s include the opening cysteine and the closing phenylalanine or tryptophan. Size is omitted from some rows. Given values are once, few, many or a class for expanded clones.

few TRBJ2-2 TRBV5-1 CASTWTSGNVGELFF
few TRBJ2-2 TRBV7-3 CASSKATSGRRYTGELFF
NA TRBJ2-7 TRBV18 CASQDSYEQYF
many TRBJ1-6 TRBV6-1 CASREPAGGNSPLHF
NA TRBJ1-2 TRBV5-4 CASSLAMGVGGYTF
many TRBJ2-3 TRBV7-8 CAGGRGPTDTQYF
many TRBJ2-3 TRBV6-5 CASSYIRLEDGTDTQYF
NA TRBJ2-3 TRBV5-1 CASSLVRTGVTDTQYF
many TRBJ2-7 TRBV7-9 CAARGLVDYEQYF
NA TRBJ2-7 TRBV4-1 CASSPGLAVSVRYEQYF
few TRBJ2-7 TRBV5-1 CASSLGIQGGEQYF
few TRBJ2-1 TRBV5-1 CASSNGLAGINEQFF
many TRBJ2-4 TRBV5-1 CASSLGQHIQYF
few TRBJ2-1 TRBV5-1 CASSLDQVGTSGAHNEQFF
few TRBJ2-7 TRBV29-1 CSVEDERYEQYF
many TRBJ2-1 TRBV7-2 CASSLGSTSGGYNEQFF
NA TRBJ2-2 TRBV28 CASRPAGLNTGELFF
few TRBJ2-7 TRBV18 CASSPAGLAGVSEQYF
NA TRBJ2-1 TRBV7-3 CASSYSGTHYNEQFF
few TRBJ2-1 TRBV4-2 CASSQAGTSGVIYNEQFF
NA TRBJ2-7 TRBV6-1 CASSAWQWIYEQYF
few TRBJ2-7 TRBV7-9 CASSQFDRASYEQYF
few TRBJ2-7 TRBV29-1 CSVEEGRRESYEQYF
NA TRBJ2-2 TRBV5-1 CASSLAPAGGSGELFF
few TRBJ2-2 TRBV4-1 CASQGGSTGELFF
NA TRBJ2-1 TRBV5-4 CASSLGVPYNEQFF
many TRBJ2-3 TRBV5-1 CASSLGTTIDTQYF